The 3 T cell receptor beta chains below were found in one sample sequenced in a study of T cell changes during pregnancy in multiple sclerosis. Assay: immunoSEQ multiplex PCR; the TCRdb copy retains only in-frame clones and omits some. Counted here are about 70,000 clones, 91% occurring once; the ten biggest clones make up about 2.5%. The sequencing used peripheral blood, collected in the first trimester of pregnancy. These receptors originate from a female donor with multiple sclerosis, enrolled in a pregnancy study.

This clone showed up just once. CDR3 region: CSVKSAEPSTDTQYF. In DNA, the CDR3 is TGCAGCGTGAAGTCGGCGGAACCTAGCACAGATACGCAGTATTTT. The gene calls are TRBV29-1 and TRBJ2-3; D is ambiguous. Trimming pared 6 bases from V and 0 bases from J, leaving 16 bases between. Germline CDR1 reads SQVTM; CDR2 reads ANQGSEA. The CDR3 totals 15 residues.

The chain joins TRBV5-1 to TRBJ2-1; 10 positions match TRBD2. This CDR3 has 15 amino acids. Per the germline V gene, CDR1 is SGHRS and CDR2 is YFSETQ. The ends lost 7 bases at V and 5 bases at J; junction bases unmatched: 9. This CDR3 reads CASRVSGGGNNEQFF. CDR3 nucleotide sequence: TGCGCCAGCCGGGTCAGCGGGGGGGGGAACAATGAGCAGTTCTTC.

The chain employs TRBV30 and TRBJ2-5; D not resolved. The CDR3 is 14 residues long. V lost 2 bases, J lost 0 bases, and 10 bases lay in between. The germline V gene encodes CDR1 GTSNPN and CDR2 SVGIG (reference sequence). The CDR3 protein is CAWSTRLDQETQYF. The CDR3 DNA follows: TGTGCCTGGAGTACCCGACTGGACCAAGAGACCCAGTACTTC.